This is a list of T cell receptor beta chains from one sample in a study of T cell responses to AZD1222 COVID-19 vaccine. Clones were sequenced by immunoSEQ multiplex PCR, and TCRdb holds only the in-frame ones, with some missing. The sample holds tens of thousands of clones, around 90% seen once. The sample in question was peripheral blood, obtained on day 0 of AZD1222 vaccination. These receptors all stem from an adult in good health. The CDR3 runs from the conserved cysteine through the conserved F or W. The order of the fields is J gene, D gene, clone size, V gene, CDR3 length, CDR3 DNA, CDR3 protein. D genes are given only for firm matches. Not all rows give a size; the values are once, few, many and, for expanded clones, a class.

TRBJ2-7 | - | - | TRBV30 | 17 | TGTGCCTGGAGTGTAGATCTCCATGCAGGGATGATCTACGAGCAGTACTTC | CAWSVDLHAGMIYEQYF
TRBJ2-1 | TRBD2 | - | TRBV14 | 15 | TGTGCCAGCAGCCCTGCGGGAGCCGGGGGGAATGAGCAGTTCTTC | CASSPAGAGGNEQFF
TRBJ1-2 | - | - | TRBV5-5 | 18 | TGTGCCAGCAGCTTGGCACCCGAAGGCCCCTCGGCGGCCTATGGCTACACCTTC | CASSLAPEGPSAAYGYTF
TRBJ2-4 | - | - | TRBV4-2 | 13 | TGTGCCAGCAGCCAAGTTAGCCAAAACATTCAGTACTTC | CASSQVSQNIQYF
TRBJ1-6 | - | - | TRBV28 | 14 | TGTGCCAGCAGTTTACAGGGATTAGGGTCACCCCTCCACTTT | CASSLQGLGSPLHF
TRBJ2-1 | - | - | TRBV4-2 | 16 | TGTGCCAGCAGCCAAGAAACTAGTGAGACCTACAATGAGCAGTTCTTC | CASSQETSETYNEQFF
TRBJ2-1 | TRBD2 | - | TRBV30 | 14 | TGTGCCTGGAGTGCTGGGCTAGCGGGAGGTGAGCAGTTCTTC | CAWSAGLAGGEQFF
TRBJ2-2 | - | - | TRBV5-1 | 16 | TGCGCCAGCAGCCCCTGGTCGCTAGAAGGGACCGGGGAGCTGTTTTTT | CASSPWSLEGTGELFF
TRBJ1-4 | - | - | TRBV4-1 | 15 | TGCGCCAGCAGCCAGTTCTATTCCGGGAAAGAAAAACTGTTTTTT | CASSQFYSGKEKLFF
TRBJ1-4 | - | - | TRBV2 | 15 | TGTGCCAGCAGTTTTGAGGGGGTGTTTAATGAAAAACTGTTTTTT | CASSFEGVFNEKLFF
TRBJ2-1 | TRBD2 | - | TRBV24-1 | 16 | TGTGCCACCAGTGATACCGGGACTAGCGGGGGCAATGAGCAGTTCTTC | CATSDTGTSGGNEQFF
TRBJ1-3 | - | - | TRBV30 | 13 | TGTGCCTGGGAAACTCAAGGACAGTGGACCATATATTTT | CAWETQGQWTIYF
TRBJ2-1 | TRBD2 | - | TRBV7-9 | 16 | TGTGCCAGCAGCCCGTACCGACTAGCGGGGGTTAATGAGCAGTTCTTC | CASSPYRLAGVNEQFF
TRBJ1-2 | - | once | TRBV3-1/TRBV3-2 | 15 | TGTGCCAGCAGCCGAGGAGAAACATTTGCGAGCGGCTACACCTTC | CASSRGETFASGYTF
TRBJ1-1 | - | - | TRBV6-5 | 11 | TGTGCCAGCGCGCGGGGCACTGAAGCTTTCTTT | CASARGTEAFF
TRBJ2-4 | TRBD2 | - | TRBV3-1/TRBV3-2 | 14 | TGTGCCAGCAGCCAAGGAGGACTAGAAAACATTCAGTACTTC | CASSQGGLENIQYF
TRBJ1-3 | - | - | TRBV7-9 | 15 | TGTGCCAGCAGCTTAAGGACAGAACCTGGAAACACCATATATTTT | CASSLRTEPGNTIYF
TRBJ2-2 | TRBD2 | few | TRBV2 | 14 | TGTGCCAGCACTAGCGGGCCGAACACCGGGGAGCTGTTTTTT | CASTSGPNTGELFF
TRBJ2-1 | TRBD2 | - | TRBV30 | 14 | TGTGCCTGGAGGCCTAGCGGGACAACCAATGAGCAGTTCTTC | CAWRPSGTTNEQFF
TRBJ2-5 | TRBD1 | - | TRBV19 | 17 | TGTGCCAGTAGTATGGCCCGGGACAGGGGTCTTATAGGGACCCAGTACTTC | CASSMARDRGLIGTQYF
TRBJ2-7 | - | - | TRBV19 | 14 | TGTGCCAGTAGTATAGTGACAGGACGGTACGAGCAGTACTTC | CASSIVTGRYEQYF
TRBJ2-7 | - | - | TRBV28 | 12 | TGTGCCAGCCGGGACTCAGCCTACGAGCAGTACTTC | CASRDSAYEQYF
TRBJ1-2 | TRBD1 | - | TRBV2 | 13 | TGTGCCAGCGGACCGGGACAGGGCTATGGCTACACCTTC | CASGPGQGYGYTF
TRBJ1-1 | - | - | TRBV28 | 13 | TGTGCCAGCGCGCGCGACTTGAACACTGAAGCTTTCTTT | CASARDLNTEAFF
TRBJ1-5 | - | - | TRBV30 | 13 | TGTGCCACAAGCCGGGGCGTCAATCAGCCCCAGCATTTT | CATSRGVNQPQHF
TRBJ2-2 | - | once | TRBV7-3 | 15 | TGTGCCAGCAGCTTAAGGCAGGGGAAAACCGGGGAGCTGTTTTTT | CASSLRQGKTGELFF
TRBJ1-6 | - | - | TRBV28 | 12 | TGTGCCAGCAGTTCGGACACCCGCCCCCTCCACTTT | CASSSDTRPLHF
TRBJ1-1 | TRBD1 | - | TRBV7-9 | 16 | TGTGCCAGCACCCTGGGGGCAGGGGGCCAGAACACTGAAGCTTTCTTT | CASTLGAGGQNTEAFF
TRBJ2-5 | TRBD1 | - | TRBV10-2 | 15 | TGCGCCAGCAGTGAGGGACAGGGTGGTTTGGAGACCCAGTACTTC | CASSEGQGGLETQYF
TRBJ2-7 | TRBD1 | - | TRBV28 | 17 | TGTGCCAGCAGTTTAGAGGTTGCGGGACAGGACTCCTACGAGCAGTACTTC | CASSLEVAGQDSYEQYF
TRBJ1-5 | TRBD1 | - | TRBV27 | 14 | TGTGCCAGCAGTCATCGGACAGGGGACCAGCCCCAGCATTTT | CASSHRTGDQPQHF
TRBJ1-2 | - | - | TRBV9 | 16 | TGTGCCAGCAGCGTTGGGGGGGCCCTGACAAACTATGGCTACACCTTC | CASSVGGALTNYGYTF
TRBJ1-2 | TRBD1 | once | TRBV2 | 15 | TGTGCCAGCAGTGTGGACAGGGACGCTAACTATGGCTACACCTTC | CASSVDRDANYGYTF
TRBJ2-3 | TRBD1 | - | TRBV9 | 15 | TGTGCCAGCAGCGTAGAGGGGGCGCACACAGATACGCAGTATTTT | CASSVEGAHTDTQYF
TRBJ1-3 | - | few | TRBV6-2/TRBV6-3 | 16 | TGTGCCAGCAGTTCTCCAGGGATGCGCCCTGGAAACACCATATATTTT | CASSSPGMRPGNTIYF
TRBJ1-1 | - | - | TRBV21-1 | 14 | TGTGCCAGCAGCTCAGGCAAAATGAACACTGAAGCTTTCTTT | CASSSGKMNTEAFF
TRBJ1-1 | - | - | TRBV5-6 | 14 | TGTGCCAGCAGCTTGATTCGGGGGAACACTGAAGCTTTCTTT | CASSLIRGNTEAFF
TRBJ2-1 | TRBD2 | - | TRBV28 | 16 | TGTGCCAGCAGTTTATCGGGGACTAGCGGATACAATGAGCAGTTCTTC | CASSLSGTSGYNEQFF
TRBJ2-2 | - | - | TRBV5-1 | 15 | TGCGCCAGCAGCGGGGGAAGAGGAGACACCGGGGAGCTGTTTTTT | CASSGGRGDTGELFF
TRBJ1-1 | - | - | TRBV5-1 | 14 | TGCGCCAGCAGCCCGGCGGGGGGCATCACTGAAGCTTTCTTT | CASSPAGGITEAFF
TRBJ1-5 | - | - | TRBV6-5 | 15 | TGTGCCAGCAGTTTCACCACGGTTGGCAATCAGCCCCAGCATTTT | CASSFTTVGNQPQHF
TRBJ2-5 | TRBD2 | - | TRBV27 | 16 | TGTGCCAGCAGTCCCTTCCGGCGGGGGGGCCGGGAGACCCAGTACTTC | CASSPFRRGGRETQYF